This entry is about one T cell receptor beta chain. What it recognizes is unknown. The sample belongs to a study of monozygotic twins with inflammatory bowel disease. After re-calling the 5' RACE reads, TCRdb lists one entry per CDR3 protein, DNA absent. This listing includes 400,000 or so distinct CDR3 sequences. General study results and limits: IBD patients share fewer clonotypes with other people than healthy twins do, especially with disease activity.

The TCR sequence derives from a human donor with ulcerative colitis or Crohn's disease, or a healthy co-twin of an affected twin (not recorded which). The sample taken for sequencing was blood.

The CDR3 sequence is CASSLTESSYNSPLHF. The genes are TRBV5-1 and TRBJ1-6. The CDR3 totals 16 residues. The germline V gene has CDR1 SGHRS and CDR2 YFSETQ.